This T cell receptor beta chain was documented in a study of T-cell reconstitution after alpha-beta-depleted transplantation in children. Study conclusions and caveats: Several hundred expanded graft clones reportedly supplied alpha-beta T cells about two months after transplant.

This clonotype was detected many times. Its antigen is currently unknown. For TCRbeta, the library was prepared with unique molecular identifiers. TCRdb analysed the PCR reads with MiXCR anew, one entry per CDR3 protein. The table includes around 16,000 distinct CDR3 sequences, approximately 5.3% detected once. V was cut by 4 bases and J by 1 base, with 11 bases left in between. CDR1 and CDR2 from the germline V gene are MNHNS and SASEGT. CDR3 size: 15 residues. The chain has TRBV6-1 and TRBJ1-5, with no clear D. The origin of this receptor is a boy younger than 18 with acute lymphoblastic leukemia, due to receive a stem cell transplant. The sequenced sample was PBMCs, obtained before TCRalphabeta/CD19-depleted stem cell transplant. CDR3 sequence reads: CASSASGGSNQPQHF. The CDR3 nucleotides read TGTGCCAGCAGTGCCTCCGGAGGGAGCAATCAGCCCCAGCATTTT.